This T cell receptor (beta chain) was recorded in a study of blood T cell repertoires in COVID-19. Looking at the study overall: Acute-phase and convalescent COVID-19 samples originated in the United States, Italy and Spain. T cells, B-cell-depleted T cells, or PBMCs supplied cDNA or gDNA.

CDR1 and CDR2 from the germline V gene are SGDLS and YYNGEE. Trimming at V came to 2 bases and at J to 4 bases, leaving 3 bases not matched to a gene. CDR3 size: 14 residues. Authors' data handling: Reference gene primer amplification gave estimated nucleated cell counts. Libraries were prepared by immunoSEQ multiplex PCR; TCRdb keeps only in-frame clonotypes and omits some of them. V and J calls and clone size are as listed in that table; D and trimming were resolved from the DNA. The table records roughly 57,000 clones, roughly three quarters of them present only once. The clonotype originates from a man aged 55 to 69 with acute or convalescent COVID-19. J is TRBJ1-1 and V is TRBV9; TRBD1 aligns across 9 bases. Sequencing was performed on peripheral blood. This CDR3 reads CASSVGTGPTEAFF. For the CDR3, the DNA is TGTGCCAGCAGCGTGGGGACAGGGCCCACTGAAGCTTTCTTT.